The clone carrying this TCR beta chain has more than one count but fewer than ten. Study processing details: Quantification of nucleated cells was approximated via reference gene primer amplification. Only in-frame clones appear in the TCRdb table, and some are missing; sequencing was by immunoSEQ multiplex PCR. V and J calls and clone size are given by that table; D and trimming were obtained from the DNA. The sample lists roughly 40,000 clones, about four fifths occurring once. This sample is part of a study of blood T cell repertoires in COVID-19. Overall study context: From the United States, Italy and Spain came samples of acute and convalescent COVID-19. Nucleic acid was either cDNA or gDNA, and it came from T cells, B-cell-depleted T cells, or PBMCs.

V shed 3 bases and J 5 bases; nucleotides not matched to a gene: 4. There are 13 residues in the CDR3. From germline, CDR1 is SGHTS and CDR2 YDEGEE. Sequenced material: peripheral blood. The TCR sequence derives from a human donor with acute or convalescent COVID-19. The donor label of this sample is uncertain. The chain links TRBV5-8 to TRBJ1-1; 7 bases align to TRBD1. In DNA form, the CDR3 reads TGTGCCAGCAGCTCGACAGGGCGGACTGAAGCTTTCTTT. It encodes CASSSTGRTEAFF.